The 3 T cell receptor beta chains presented below share a single source sample, sequenced in a study of control samples from healthy donors and cancer patients. Some clones are missing from TCRdb's copy, which holds only in-frame ones; the method was immunoSEQ multiplex PCR. The sample includes 100,000 or so clones, about 89% of them seen just once. Sequencing used blood. The receptors were sampled from a man aged 25 to 45 in good health.

The genes are TRBV15 and TRBJ1-5; weak D call: TRBD1 (6 bases). CDR1 and CDR2 from the germline V gene are LNHNV and YYDKDF (reference sequence). The CDR3 runs 14 residues. The V end lost 0 bases, the J end lost 5 bases, and 8 bases lay between the germline ends. The CDR3 region is CATSRDPGDQPQHF. The DNA of the CDR3 is TGTGCCACCAGCAGAGACCCAGGGGATCAGCCCCAGCATTTT.

The chain links TRBV4-3 to TRBJ1-5, with D unclear. The length of the CDR3 is 13 residues. CDR1 LGHNA and CDR2 YSLEER come from the germline V gene. V gave up 3 bases and J gave up 6 bases, with 9 bases separating them. CDR3 sequence (DNA): TGCGCCAGCAGCCAGTTTAAAGGTCAGCCCCAGCATTTT. As protein: CASSQFKGQPQHF.

The chain combines TRBV10-3 with TRBJ2-7; 13 bases are shared with TRBD2. The CDR3 length is 14 residues. Losses at the gene ends were 6 bases for V and 4 bases for J; bases not matched to a gene: 3. Germline V lookup: CDR1 ENHRY, CDR2 SYGVKD. The CDR3 is CAISQLAGGYEQYF. DNA for the CDR3: TGTGCCATCAGCCAACTAGCGGGAGGGTACGAGCAGTACTTC.